One sample yielded the 3 T cell receptor beta chains listed below, sequenced in a study of blood T cell repertoires in COVID-19. Libraries were prepared by immunoSEQ multiplex PCR; TCRdb keeps only in-frame clonotypes and omits some of them. The sample lists roughly 65,000 clones; roughly 84% were seen once. The sample taken for sequencing was peripheral blood. Every receptor here comes from a man aged 45-65 years with acute or convalescent COVID-19.

This chain uses TRBV27 with TRBJ2-4, with no clear D. V lost 9 bases and J lost 2, with 17 bases in between. CDR1 is MNHEY and CDR2 is SMNVEV in the germline V gene (reference sequence). The CDR3 consists of 15 residues. CDR3 in amino acids: CASHQPGLTKNIQYF. CDR3 coding DNA: TGTGCCAGTCACCAACCGGGTTTAACCAAAAACATTCAGTACTTC.

This clone was detected only a few times. This chain links TRBV7-9 with TRBJ1-6, with 8 bases matching TRBD1. The CDR3 covers 15 residues. Trimming at V came to 2 bases and at J to 6 bases, leaving 3 bases not matched to a gene. Germline values: CDR1 SEHNR, CDR2 FQNEAQ (reference sequence). The CDR3 DNA follows: TGTGCCAGCAGCTTATTACAGGGGGGTAATTCACCCCTCCACTTT. It encodes CASSLLQGGNSPLHF.

V and J are TRBV5-1 and TRBJ2-5, with D hard to call. The CDR3 loop spans 12 amino acids. The germline V gene encodes CDR1 SGHRS and CDR2 YFSETQ. The V gene lost 6 bases and the J gene lost 1 base, with 7 bases spanning the gap. The CDR3 region is CASNSGQETQYF. The DNA of the CDR3 is TGCGCCAGCAACTCAGGCCAAGAGACCCAGTACTTC.